This TCR beta chain originates from a study of beta chain features in type 1 diabetes. General study points: TCRB repertoires of naive, central memory and Treg cells appeared more similar among patients than among healthy donors.

The study reverse transcribed the entire isolated RNA, so it sequenced expressed TCRB transcripts. Clones were sequenced by immunoSEQ multiplex PCR, and TCRdb holds only the in-frame ones, with some missing. The data hold 130,000 to 150,000 clones, with 6.9% observed a single time. For this clone: Its antigen is unknown.

CD4+ naive, central memory, regulatory and stem cell-like memory cells were sorted via CD45RO/CCR7/CD25/CD127/CD95/CD27. Germline V CDR1 and CDR2: SGDLS, YYNGEE. This CDR3 region has 18 residues. V was clipped by 0 bases and J by 1 base; unmatched bases: 8. V usage is TRBV9 and J usage is TRBJ2-1, with TRBD2 matching 9 bases. This receptor was identified in a woman aged 30 to 39 in good health. Specimen: central memory CD4+ T cells from blood. The CDR3 region is CASSVDRSGRLSYNEQFF. CDR3 DNA sequence: TGTGCCAGCAGCGTAGATCGGAGCGGGAGGCTTTCCTACAATGAGCAGTTCTTC.